This TCR beta chain was identified in a study of T cell responses to AZD1222 COVID-19 vaccine listed by TCRdb under 2021. Study-level background: AZD1222 recipients whose second dose came at about 4 weeks and those whose second dose came at about 12 weeks were combined into one group, since spike-specific TCR depth and breadth did not differ between the two schedules. A total of just over 230 trial participants underwent TCR sequencing, of whom 200 to 220 received two doses of AZD1222 and about 25 received two doses of the MenACWY control vaccine. Enrollment into the trials was organized by age into subgroups of 18-55, 56-69 and 70-plus years, and those subgroups contained 148, 28 and 57 TCR-sequenced participants, respectively.

Of note for this clone: Its antigen is currently not known. No base quality information exists; no much larger clone differs at one position.

The CDR3 regions of human TCRbeta chains were analyzed by immunosequencing. The original pipeline was this. Repertoire TCRs were matched against a reference library of SARS-CoV-2-specific TCRs generated with the MIRA antigen-specificity platform. Breadth was defined as the fraction of unique TCRs that were SARS-CoV-2-associated, and depth was defined as the fraction of total T cells that were SARS-CoV-2-associated. Using the MIRA data, every spike-specific TCR was mapped to the spike region that the TCR reacted to and assigned to either a CD4 or a CD8 class. Log10-transformed breadth and depth values were compared by one-way ANOVA with Sidak's multiple comparisons tests. TCRdb holds this immuneACCESS table with in-frame rearrangements only. Some clones are missing; in checked studies, unresolved V genes explain under half, and the rest has no known cause. The V and J calls and the clone size are those of that table, but D and trimming were determined from the DNA. This sample comprises approximately 140,000 clones, more than 90% of them detected only once. The ten most abundant clones make up approximately 3.4% of the sample.

The research as a whole found: Because no day 14 peak-response samples were available, repertoires were characterized only after the peak T cell response. CD4 TCRs associated with the vaccine covered the entire spike protein, and the dominant responses were in regions 160-218 and 743-854. Reportedly, almost half of the unique spike-specific TCRs recognized epitopes lying outside the regions that are mutated in the B.1.351 and B.1.1.7 variants. The 56-69-year group was small, and its depth increase did not reach significance, likely because of low power. A significant rise in spike-specific TCR breadth and depth was observed after two AZD1222 doses relative to day 0 and relative to MenACWY recipients. Participants were mostly white British, with more females than males. The authors suggested clonal diversity may have been underestimated. Conclusions about previously exposed vaccinees are limited, since just 6 or 7 AZD1222 recipients were seropositive for SARS-CoV-2 at baseline.

This specimen's time point label, interpreted: baseline before first vaccination. The vaccinee samples were drawn from two UK trials, COV001 and COV002, one of which was a single-blind randomized controlled phase 2/3 trial testing AZD1222 (ChAdOx1 nCoV-19) in healthy adults. For TCRbeta chain sequencing, PBMC samples were collected from trial participants at day 0 and at day 28 after the second dose. CDR1 SEHNR and CDR2 FQNEAQ were looked up in the germline V gene (reference sequence). Cut back by 3 bases and 11 bases, the V and J ends lie 11 bases apart. The CDR3 sequence holds 13 residues, the cysteine and phenylalanine included. Only the CDR3 DNA is retained, 39 bases long and in frame from the first base.

Sequences were derived from peripheral blood, sampled on day 0 of AZD1222 vaccination. The TCR comes from an adult in good health. This sequence uses TRBV7-9 and TRBJ1-6; the D gene cannot be resolved reliably. The nucleotide sequence is TGTGCCAGCAGCTTCGGGAGGGATACACCCCTCCACTTT. This encodes CASSFGRDTPLHF. The full variable domain, completed from the reference TRBV7-9 and TRBJ1-6 proteins outside the CDR3, reads DTGVSQNPRHKITKRGQNVTFRCDPISEHNRLYWYRQTLGQGPEFLTYFQNEAQLEKSRLLSDRFSAERPKGSFSTLEIQRTEQGDSAMYLCASSFGRDTPLHFGNGTRLTVT.